These 9 T cell receptor beta chains came from one sample sequenced in a study of cytomegalovirus exposure and HLA in healthy donors. Amplification used 60 Vbeta primers and 13 Jbeta primers. The assay was immunoSEQ multiplex PCR, and TCRdb's table has in-frame clones only and misses some. The data contain some 150,000 clones, roughly four fifths of them seen just once; the ten biggest clones take up about 4.5%. The sequencing input was PBMCs. These TCRs come from a man in his forties or fifties in good health and CMV-seronegative.

The chain carries TRBV5-5 and TRBJ2-7; the D is unclear. Germline CDR1 is SGHKS and CDR2 is YYEKEE (reference sequence). V was cut by 0 bases and J by 6 bases, with 7 bases left in between. The CDR3 runs 12 residues. Here the CDR3 DNA reads TGTGCCAGCAGCTTGGCGGTTACCGAGCAGTACTTC. Encoded protein: CASSLAVTEQYF.

The V and J genes are TRBV29-1 and TRBJ2-4, with 8 bases identical to TRBD2. CDR3 size: 14 residues. CDR1 is SQVTM and CDR2 is ANQGSEA in the germline V gene. Trimming at V came to 5 bases and at J to 5 bases, leaving 8 bases not matched to a gene. The CDR3 sequence is CSVITLLAENIQYF. CDR3 DNA sequence: TGCAGCGTTATCACCTTACTAGCGGAAAACATTCAGTACTTC.

The chain combines TRBV7-2 with TRBJ2-5; D may be TRBD2 (5 bases). Trimming cost V 1 base and J 5 bases, with 14 bases left between them. The V gene's germline CDR1 is SGHTA and CDR2 FQGNSA. CDR3 length: 15 amino acids. For the CDR3, the DNA is TGTGCCAGCAGCTTAGTTGTCAGTCGAGGGGAGACCCAGTACTTC. This codes for CASSLVVSRGETQYF.

This clone was seen more than once but under ten times. The chain recombines TRBV29-1 with TRBJ2-5; perhaps TRBD2 as D (7 bases). V lost 8 bases, J lost 7 bases, and 23 bases lay in between. Germline lookup yields CDR1 SQVTM and CDR2 ANQGSEA. This CDR3 contains 14 residues. The CDR3 DNA reads as TGCAGCTTCCGCGGGGGCGCGAGGGAGGGGACCCAGTACTTC. Translated: CSFRGGAREGTQYF.

The J gene is TRBJ2-7, the V gene TRBV25-1, with D perhaps TRBD1 (5 bases). The CDR3 is made up of 12 amino acids. V dropped 4 bases and J dropped 3 bases, with 7 bases sitting between them. Germline assignment: CDR1 MGHDK and CDR2 SYGVNS. DNA of the CDR3: TGTGCCAGCAGTGGACAGATCTACGAGCAGTACTTC. Protein: CASSGQIYEQYF.

Turning to this clone: This sample includes further DNA sequences coding for the same CDR3. The J gene is TRBJ2-3, the V gene TRBV5-1, with D maybe TRBD1 (5 bases). CDR3 length: 15 residues. V gave up 1 base and J gave up 1 base, with 10 bases separating them. In germline, CDR1 is SGHRS, CDR2 YFSETQ. CDR3 in DNA: TGCGCCAGCAGCTTGAGGGGTGTCGGCACAGATACGCAGTATTTT. This gives the protein CASSLRGVGTDTQYF. Based on the CDR3 plus reference TRBV5-1 and TRBJ2-3, the full variable domain is KAGVTQTPRYLIKTRGQQVTLSCSPISGHRSVSWYQQTPGQGLQFLFEYFSETQRNKGNFPGRFSGRQFSNSRSEMNVSTLELGDSALYLCASSLRGVGTDTQYFGPGTRLTVL.

This chain joins TRBV4-3 and TRBJ2-7, with TRBD1 as a possible D gene (6 bases). The CDR3 has 13 amino acids. The germline gives CDR1 LGHNA, CDR2 YSLEER. Between the trimmed V and J ends, which lost 7 bases and 6 bases, there was a span of 16 bases. CDR3 sequence: CASKDTGSGEQYF. In DNA, the CDR3 is TGCGCCAGCAAAGACACAGGGTCAGGCGAGCAGTACTTC.

This rearrangement joins TRBV30 to TRBJ2-1; D uncertain. The CDR3 sequence is 14 residues long. The V end was cut by 3 bases, the J end by 6 bases, with 15 bases between. Germline V CDR1 and CDR2: GTSNPN, SVGIG (reference sequence). The CDR3 DNA sequence: TGTGCCTGGAGCCCTGGCTCCCCAGGCAATGAGCAGTTCTTC. Residues: CAWSPGSPGNEQFF.

This clone was counted a single time. The CDR3 spells CASSLALAGIQETQYF. The CDR3, as DNA: TGCGCCAGCAGCTTGGCTCTAGCGGGGATCCAAGAGACCCAGTACTTC. The chain is built from TRBV5-1 and TRBJ2-5; 9 bases align to TRBD2. The CDR3 runs to 16 residues. Trimming cost V 0 bases and J 1 base; bases outside gene matches: 4. The germline V gene has CDR1 SGHRS and CDR2 YFSETQ. The full variable domain, with the rest looked up from reference TRBV5-1 and TRBJ2-5, is KAGVTQTPRYLIKTRGQQVTLSCSPISGHRSVSWYQQTPGQGLQFLFEYFSETQRNKGNFPGRFSGRQFSNSRSEMNVSTLELGDSALYLCASSLALAGIQETQYFGPGTRLLVL.